The entry below describes one TCR beta chain. The CDR3 runs 15 residues. Germline V gene lookup returns CDR1 SGDLS and CDR2 YYNGEE. With 3 bases removed from V and 1 base from J, the gap between germline ends came to 14 bases. This specimen comes from a study of blood T cell repertoires in COVID-19. The overall study: Sites in the United States, Italy and Spain provided acute and convalescent COVID-19 samples.

TCRdb keeps only in-frame clones here, not all; method: immunoSEQ multiplex PCR. The sample consists of over 150,000 clones, approximately 80% of them appearing once. The chain employs TRBV9 and TRBJ2-7; D is perhaps TRBD2 (6 bases). The sequence was obtained from a woman aged 40 to 50 with COVID-19, enrolled during active disease. The sample consisted of peripheral blood. This CDR3 is CASSELPGSSYEQYF. CDR3 nucleotide sequence: TGTGCCAGCAGCGAGCTCCCCGGGAGTTCCTACGAGCAGTACTTC.